This section outlines one T cell receptor beta chain sequence together with its context. Its antigen is undetermined. V was trimmed by 10 bases and J by 3 bases, leaving 12 bases between them. The CDR3 runs to 12 residues. The authors carried out high-throughput sequencing of TCR beta. They applied it to CD8+ and CD4+ T cells obtained from blood. The study used treatment-naive patients who had stable or active relapsing-remitting disease as multiple sclerosis controls. This entry comes from a study of CD8 T cells in Susac syndrome. Study-level results: That the number of individuals in its TCR sequencing and HLA analysis was relatively small was acknowledged by the study.

Reverse transcription used about 0.5 to 1 ug RNA and random hexamers. The authors amplified TCR beta CDR3 across 54 Vbeta and 13 Jbeta using immunoSEQ multiplex PCR. TCRdb recomputed calls from the immunoSEQ multiplex PCR reads with MiXCR, one row per CDR3 protein. In the table there are a few hundred thousand distinct CDR3 sequences, 90% to 95% of which are singletons. The specimen was CD4+ T cells from PBMCs. This receptor was obtained from a human donor with multiple sclerosis. The chain uses TRBV12-3 or TRBV12-4 and TRBJ2-5, with unresolved D. The DNA for the CDR3 is TGTGCCACGATGGCCACGGAAGAGACCCAGTACTTC. Its translation: CATMATEETQYF.